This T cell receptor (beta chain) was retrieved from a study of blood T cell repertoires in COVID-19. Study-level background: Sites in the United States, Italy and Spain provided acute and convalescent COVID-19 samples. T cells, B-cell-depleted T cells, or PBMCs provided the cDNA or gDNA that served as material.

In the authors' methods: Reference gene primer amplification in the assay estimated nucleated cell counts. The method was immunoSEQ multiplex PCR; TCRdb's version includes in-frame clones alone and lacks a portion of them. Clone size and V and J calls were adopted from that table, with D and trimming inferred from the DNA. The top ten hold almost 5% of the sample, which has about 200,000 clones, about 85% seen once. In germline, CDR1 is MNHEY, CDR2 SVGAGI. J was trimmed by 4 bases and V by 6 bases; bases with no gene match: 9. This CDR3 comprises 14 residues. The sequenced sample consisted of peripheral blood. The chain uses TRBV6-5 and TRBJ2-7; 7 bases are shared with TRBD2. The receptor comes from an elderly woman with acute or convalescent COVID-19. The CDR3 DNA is TGTGCCAGCAGGGTTGCGAGCGGGATTTACGAGCAGTACTTC. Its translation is CASRVASGIYEQYF.